The next 4 T cell receptor beta chains were all read from a single sample in a study of cytomegalovirus exposure and HLA in healthy donors. The data were produced by immunoSEQ multiplex PCR, yet TCRdb's version contains in-frame clones alone and is incomplete. The sample includes 55,000 to 80,000 clones, about 95% of them seen just once. The source material was PBMCs. The source is a man in his late teens or twenties in good health and CMV-seronegative.

V and J are TRBV6-5 and TRBJ2-1; TRBD2 matches 12 bases. The CDR3 is 16 residues long. In germline, CDR1 is MNHEY, CDR2 SVGAGI. J was trimmed by 10 bases and V by 2 bases; bases with no gene match: 9. The CDR3 region has the DNA TGTGCCAGCAGTTACGGGCTAGCGGGGGGGCCGGGAGAGCAGTTCTTC. Translation gives CASSYGLAGGPGEQFF.

This chain links TRBV28 with TRBJ1-4; D is perhaps TRBD1 (6 bases). Looked up from germline, CDR1 is MDHEN and CDR2 is SYDVKM. CDR3 length: 14 residues. Between the trimmed V and J ends, which lost 5 bases and 8 bases, there was a span of 15 bases. The CDR3 spells CASSQTGSGEKLFF. CDR3 bases: TGTGCCAGCAGTCAGACAGGATCTGGGGAAAAACTGTTTTTT.

This clone was found once. The chain recombines TRBV5-1 with TRBJ2-1; TRBD2 might be the D (6 bases). V was trimmed by 7 bases and J by 6 bases, leaving 20 bases between them. There are 15 residues in the CDR3. The germline V gene encodes CDR1 SGHRS and CDR2 YFSETQ. CDR3 protein: CASRRAAGTGNEQFF. In DNA, the CDR3 is TGCGCCAGCCGTCGAGCGGCGGGGACGGGCAATGAGCAGTTCTTC.

The chain is built from TRBV4-2 and TRBJ1-6, with TRBD1 identical over 8 bases. Per germline, CDR1 LGHNA and CDR2 YNFKEQ. The CDR3 is made up of 17 amino acids. V lost 1 base and J lost 7; bases outside the gene matches: 9. CDR3 coding DNA: TGTGCCAGCAGCCAAGCAACTTCCGGACAGGGCAATTCACCCCTCCACTTT. It codes for CASSQATSGQGNSPLHF.